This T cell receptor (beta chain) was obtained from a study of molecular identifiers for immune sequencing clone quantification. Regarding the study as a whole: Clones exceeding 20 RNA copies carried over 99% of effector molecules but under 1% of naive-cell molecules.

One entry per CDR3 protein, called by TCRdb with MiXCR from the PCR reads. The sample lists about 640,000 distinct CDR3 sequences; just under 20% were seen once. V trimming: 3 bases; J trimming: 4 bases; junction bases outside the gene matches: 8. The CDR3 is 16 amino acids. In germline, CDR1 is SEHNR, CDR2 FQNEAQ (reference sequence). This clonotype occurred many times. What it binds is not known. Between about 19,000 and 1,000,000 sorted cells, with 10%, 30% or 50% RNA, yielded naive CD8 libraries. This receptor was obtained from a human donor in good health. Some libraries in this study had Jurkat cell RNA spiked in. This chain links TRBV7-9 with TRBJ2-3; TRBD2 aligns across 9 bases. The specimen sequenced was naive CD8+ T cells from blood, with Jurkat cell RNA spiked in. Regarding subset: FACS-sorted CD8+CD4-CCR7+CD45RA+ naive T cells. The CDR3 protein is CASSFRGRAVADTQYF. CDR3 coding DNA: TGTGCCAGCAGCTTTCGCGGGAGGGCGGTGGCAGATACGCAGTATTTT. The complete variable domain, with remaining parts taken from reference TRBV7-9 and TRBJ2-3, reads DTGVSQNPRHKITKRGQNVTFRCDPISEHNRLYWYRQTLGQGPEFLTYFQNEAQLEKSRLLSDRFSAERPKGSFSTLEIQRTEQGDSAMYLCASSFRGRAVADTQYFGPGTRLTVL.